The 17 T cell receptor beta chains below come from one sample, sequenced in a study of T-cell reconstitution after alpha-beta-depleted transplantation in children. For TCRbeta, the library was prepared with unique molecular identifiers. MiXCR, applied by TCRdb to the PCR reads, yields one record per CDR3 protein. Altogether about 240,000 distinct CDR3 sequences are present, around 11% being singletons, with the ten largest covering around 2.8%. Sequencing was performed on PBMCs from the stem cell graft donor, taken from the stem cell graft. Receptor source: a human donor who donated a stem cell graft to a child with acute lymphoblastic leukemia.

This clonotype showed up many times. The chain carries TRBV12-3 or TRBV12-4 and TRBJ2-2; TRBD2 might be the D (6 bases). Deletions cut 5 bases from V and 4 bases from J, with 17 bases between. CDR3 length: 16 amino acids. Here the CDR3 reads CASSSTSSYPTGELFF. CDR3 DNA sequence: TGTGCCAGCAGTAGCACTAGCTCATATCCCACCGGGGAGCTGTTTTTT.

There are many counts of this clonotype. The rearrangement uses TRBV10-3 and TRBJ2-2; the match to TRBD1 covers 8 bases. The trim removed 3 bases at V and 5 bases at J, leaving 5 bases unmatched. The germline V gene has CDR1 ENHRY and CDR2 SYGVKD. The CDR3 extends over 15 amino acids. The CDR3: CAISEGTGPTGELFF. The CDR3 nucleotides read TGTGCCATCAGTGAAGGGACAGGACCTACCGGGGAGCTGTTTTTT.

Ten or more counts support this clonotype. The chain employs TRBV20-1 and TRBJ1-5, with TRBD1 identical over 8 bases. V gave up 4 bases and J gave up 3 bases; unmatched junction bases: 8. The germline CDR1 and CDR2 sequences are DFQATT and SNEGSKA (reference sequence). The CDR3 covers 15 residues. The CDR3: CSATWQGAFNQPQHF. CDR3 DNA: TGCAGTGCTACGTGGCAGGGGGCCTTCAATCAGCCCCAGCATTTT.

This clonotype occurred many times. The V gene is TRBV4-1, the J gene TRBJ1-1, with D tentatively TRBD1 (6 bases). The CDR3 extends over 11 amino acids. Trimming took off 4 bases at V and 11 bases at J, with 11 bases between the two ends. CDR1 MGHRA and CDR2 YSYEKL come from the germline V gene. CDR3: CASSPGDTAFF. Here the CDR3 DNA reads TGCGCCAGCAGCCCAGGGGATACCGCTTTCTTT.

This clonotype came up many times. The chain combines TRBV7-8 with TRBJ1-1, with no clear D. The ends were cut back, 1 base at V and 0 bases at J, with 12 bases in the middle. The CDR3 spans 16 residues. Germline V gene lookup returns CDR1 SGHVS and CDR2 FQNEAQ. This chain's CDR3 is CASSLVVGSVNTEAFF. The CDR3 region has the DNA TGTGCCAGCAGCTTAGTGGTGGGGTCGGTGAACACTGAAGCTTTCTTT. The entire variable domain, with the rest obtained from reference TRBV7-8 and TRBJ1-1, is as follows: GAGVSQSPRYKVAKRGQDVALRCDPISGHVSLFWYQQALGQGPEFLTYFQNEAQLDKSGLPSDRFFAERPEGSVSTLKIQRTQQEDSAVYLCASSLVVGSVNTEAFFGQGTRLTVV.

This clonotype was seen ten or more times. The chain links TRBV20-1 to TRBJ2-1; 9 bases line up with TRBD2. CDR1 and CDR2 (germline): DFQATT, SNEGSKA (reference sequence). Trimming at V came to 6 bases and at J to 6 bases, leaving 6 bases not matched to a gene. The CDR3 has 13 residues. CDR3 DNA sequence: TGCAGTGCCGGGCGGGGGGGCATCAATGAGCAGTTCTTC. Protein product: CSAGRGGINEQFF.

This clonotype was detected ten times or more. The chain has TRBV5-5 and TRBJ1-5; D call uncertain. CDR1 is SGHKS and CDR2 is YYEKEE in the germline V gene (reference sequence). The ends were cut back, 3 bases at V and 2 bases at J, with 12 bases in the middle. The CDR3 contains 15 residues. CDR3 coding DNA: TGTGCCAGCAGCTCCAGGATGGGAGGCAATCAGCCCCAGCATTTT. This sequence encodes CASSSRMGGNQPQHF.

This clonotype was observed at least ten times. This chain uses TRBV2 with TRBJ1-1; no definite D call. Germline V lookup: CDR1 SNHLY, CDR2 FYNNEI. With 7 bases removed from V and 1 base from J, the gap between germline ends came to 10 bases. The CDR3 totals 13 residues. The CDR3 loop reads CASTYGGNTEAFF. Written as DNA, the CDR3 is TGTGCCAGCACCTACGGCGGGAACACTGAAGCTTTCTTT.

CDR3 region: CASSYTGGTEAFF. CDR3 sequence (DNA): TGTGCCAGCAGTTACACAGGGGGCACTGAAGCTTTCTTT. The chain has TRBV6-2 or TRBV6-3 and TRBJ1-1; 8 nucleotides line up with TRBD1. V lost 2 bases and J lost 4; bases outside the gene matches: 0. Germline CDR1 and CDR2: MNHEY and SVGEGT. The CDR3 is 13 amino acids.

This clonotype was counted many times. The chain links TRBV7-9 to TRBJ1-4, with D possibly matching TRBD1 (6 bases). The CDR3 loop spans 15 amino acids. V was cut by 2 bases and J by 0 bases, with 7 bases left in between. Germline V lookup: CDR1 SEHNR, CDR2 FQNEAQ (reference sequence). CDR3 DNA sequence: TGTGCCAGCAGCTTACAGGGGACAACTAATGAAAAACTGTTTTTT. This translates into CASSLQGTTNEKLFF.

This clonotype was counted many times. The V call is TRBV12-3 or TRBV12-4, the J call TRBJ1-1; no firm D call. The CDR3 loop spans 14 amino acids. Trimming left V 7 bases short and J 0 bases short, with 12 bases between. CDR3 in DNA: TGTGCCAGCACTAAACAGATACTGAACACTGAAGCTTTCTTT. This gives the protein CASTKQILNTEAFF.

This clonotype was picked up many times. The CDR3 coding sequence is TGTGCCAGCACGACAGGGAACTATGGCTACACCTTC. Amino acid sequence: CASTTGNYGYTF. The chain joins TRBV3-1 to TRBJ1-2; 7 nucleotides match TRBD1. Germline V gene sequence: CDR1 LGHDT, CDR2 YNNKEL (reference sequence). The CDR3 sequence is 12 residues long. The trim removed 7 bases at V and 2 bases at J, leaving 1 base unmatched.

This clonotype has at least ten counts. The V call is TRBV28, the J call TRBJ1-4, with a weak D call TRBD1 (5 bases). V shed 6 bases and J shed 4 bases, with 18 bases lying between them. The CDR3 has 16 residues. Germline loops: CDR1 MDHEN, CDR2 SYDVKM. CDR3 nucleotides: TGTGCCAGCAGGATGGCGGCGTGGGGGTTTAATGAAAAACTGTTTTTT. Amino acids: CASRMAAWGFNEKLFF.

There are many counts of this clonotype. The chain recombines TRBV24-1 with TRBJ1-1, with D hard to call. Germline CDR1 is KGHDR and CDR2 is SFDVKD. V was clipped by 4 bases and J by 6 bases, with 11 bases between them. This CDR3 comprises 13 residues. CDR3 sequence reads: CATSEMPGAEAFF. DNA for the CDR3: TGTGCCACCAGTGAAATGCCCGGGGCTGAAGCTTTCTTT.

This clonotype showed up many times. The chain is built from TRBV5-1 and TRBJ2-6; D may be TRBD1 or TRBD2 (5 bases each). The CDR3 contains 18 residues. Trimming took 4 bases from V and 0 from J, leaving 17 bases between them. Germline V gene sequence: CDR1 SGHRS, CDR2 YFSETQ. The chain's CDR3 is CASSVGTKSNSGANVLTF. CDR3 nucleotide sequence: TGCGCCAGCAGCGTTGGGACCAAATCGAACTCTGGGGCCAACGTCCTGACTTTC.

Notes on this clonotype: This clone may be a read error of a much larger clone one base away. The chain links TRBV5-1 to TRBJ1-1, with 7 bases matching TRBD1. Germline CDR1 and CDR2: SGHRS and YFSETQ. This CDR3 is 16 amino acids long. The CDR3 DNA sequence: TGCGCCAGCAGCTTAAGACAGGGCCCAGGGAACACTGAAGCTTTATTT. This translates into CASSLRQGPGNTEALF.

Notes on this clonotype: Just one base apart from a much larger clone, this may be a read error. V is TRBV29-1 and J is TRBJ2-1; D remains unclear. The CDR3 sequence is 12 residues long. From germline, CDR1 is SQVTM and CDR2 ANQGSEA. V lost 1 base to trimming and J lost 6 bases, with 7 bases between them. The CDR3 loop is CSVEAWPNEQFF. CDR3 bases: TGCAGCGTTGAAGCCTGGCCCAATGAGCAGTTCTTC.